This T cell receptor beta chain was sequenced in a study of OX40 agonist ivuxolimab in advanced cancers. Study-level findings and limits: Expanded clones were, on average, more numerous in CD8+ T cells than in CD4+. At 0.1 to 3.0 mg/kg and by week 6, CD4+ and CD8+ T cells in the blood had expanded clonally.

A remark on this clone: Its antigen remains unknown.

Clones were read by immunoSEQ multiplex PCR, and TCRdb kept only the in-frame ones, dropping some. The table shows approximately 30,000 clones, with roughly 82% occurring only once. Trimming removed 1 base at V and 0 bases at J, with 15 bases between. This CDR3 spans 17 amino acids. Germline lookup yields CDR1 SGHDN and CDR2 FVKESK. The rearrangement links TRBV14 to TRBJ1-2; D gene unclear. Source: CD4+ or CD8+ T cells sorted from blood, taken in a trial of the OX40 agonist ivuxolimab. The TCR comes from an adult with an advanced solid tumor such as melanoma, head and neck, liver or kidney cancer. The DNA of the CDR3 is TGTGCCAGCAGCCAAGTAAGGCCGCCGATAGCTAACTATGGCTACACCTTC. Its protein product is CASSQVRPPIANYGYTF. The full variable domain, its missing parts supplied by reference TRBV14 and TRBJ1-2, is EAGVTQFPSHSVIEKGQTVTLRCDPISGHDNLYWYRRVMGKEIKFLLHFVKESKQDESGMPNNRFLAERTGGTYSTLKVQPAELEDSGVYFCASSQVRPPIANYGYTFGSGTRLTVV.